The 8 T cell receptor beta chains presented below share a single source sample, sequenced in a study of T-cell memory formation after mild COVID-19. TCRdb fed the 5' RACE reads into MiXCR, producing one record per CDR3 protein. This sample has more than 350,000 distinct CDR3 sequences, with approximately 21% found just once. Specimen: PBMCs or a T cell subset sorted from them (not recorded which). These receptors all come from an adult woman who had mild COVID-19 (a few samples of this study predate the infection). Cell type and time point are not known.

The chain joins TRBV6-1 to TRBJ1-6, with 8 nucleotides matching TRBD1. Germline CDR1 reads MNHNS; CDR2 reads SASEGT. V gave up 2 bases and J gave up 10 bases; unmatched junction bases: 7. CDR3 length: 15 residues. CDR3 DNA sequence: TGTGCCAGCAGTGAACGGGCAGGGGGCGACTCACCCCTCCACTTT. Encoded protein: CASSERAGGDSPLHF.

This clonotype was picked up a small number of times. The chain recombines TRBV7-2 with TRBJ2-4; D might be TRBD1 (5 bases). V lost 4 bases and J 0 bases, leaving 19 bases between the germline ends. Per the germline V gene, CDR1 is SGHTA and CDR2 is FQGNSA. There are 18 residues in the CDR3. The CDR3 protein is CASSSYQTDNIAKNIQYF. The CDR3 bases are TGTGCCAGCAGCTCTTACCAGACAGATAACATAGCCAAAAACATTCAGTACTTC.

The chain has TRBV12-3 or TRBV12-4 and TRBJ1-2; no clear D. With 4 bases removed from V and 3 bases from J, the gap between germline ends came to 15 bases. The CDR3 spans 15 residues. This chain's CDR3 is CASSSPRGRHYGYTF. CDR3 in DNA: TGTGCCAGCAGTTCCCCCCGCGGGAGACACTATGGCTACACCTTC.

This clonotype occurred a few times. The chain joins TRBV5-1 to TRBJ1-1; possible D gene TRBD1, 6 bases. Germline assignment: CDR1 SGHRS and CDR2 YFSETQ. This CDR3 contains 14 residues. V shed 0 bases and J shed 4 bases, with 10 bases lying between them. Here the CDR3 reads CASSLVRGATEAFF. The CDR3 DNA follows: TGCGCCAGCAGCTTGGTTAGGGGGGCCACTGAAGCTTTCTTT.

This clonotype appeared many times. This chain joins TRBV29-1 and TRBJ1-2; no firm D call. Germline CDR1 reads SQVTM; CDR2 reads ANQGSEA. The CDR3 runs 13 residues. Trimming left V 2 bases short and J 2 bases short, with 9 bases between. The CDR3 sequence is CSVEKDSNYGYTF. The CDR3 DNA reads TGCAGCGTTGAAAAGGATAGCAACTATGGCTACACCTTC.

The chain employs TRBV7-8 and TRBJ1-3; D is unresolved. V lost 4 bases, J lost 3 bases, and 10 bases lay in between. The germline CDR1 and CDR2 sequences are SGHVS and FQNEAQ. The length of the CDR3 is 14 residues. CDR3 amino acids: CASSYVKDGNTIYF. CDR3 DNA: TGTGCCAGCAGCTACGTCAAGGATGGAAACACCATATATTTT. Full variable domain (remainder filled in from reference TRBV7-8 and TRBJ1-3): GAGVSQSPRYKVAKRGQDVALRCDPISGHVSLFWYQQALGQGPEFLTYFQNEAQLDKSGLPSDRFFAERPEGSVSTLKIQRTQQEDSAVYLCASSYVKDGNTIYFGEGSWLTVV.

This clonotype was detected only a few times. This chain joins TRBV7-8 and TRBJ2-3; no clear D gene. Trimming stripped 1 base from V and 4 bases from J, with 12 bases between. The CDR3 extends over 15 amino acids. Germline V CDR1 and CDR2: SGHVS, FQNEAQ. The CDR3 coding sequence is TGTGCCAGCAGCTTAGGAAGATCGGGCGCAGATACGCAGTATTTT. Translated: CASSLGRSGADTQYF.

This clonotype has ten or more counts. J is TRBJ2-3 and V is TRBV3-1, with TRBD2 identical over 9 bases. V lost 7 bases, J lost 2 bases, and 7 bases stayed unmatched. The CDR3 is 15 amino acids. The germline V gene has CDR1 LGHDT and CDR2 YNNKEL (reference sequence). CDR3 sequence: CASKLTSGYTDTQYF. Written as DNA, the CDR3 is TGTGCCAGCAAGTTAACTAGCGGGTACACAGATACGCAGTATTTT.